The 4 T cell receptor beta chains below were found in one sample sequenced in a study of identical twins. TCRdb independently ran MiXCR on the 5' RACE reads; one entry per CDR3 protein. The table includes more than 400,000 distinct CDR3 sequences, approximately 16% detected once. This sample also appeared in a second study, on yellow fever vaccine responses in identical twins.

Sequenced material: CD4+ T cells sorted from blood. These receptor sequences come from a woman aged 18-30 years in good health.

Written as DNA, the CDR3 is TGCAGTGCTAGAGATCTCATTACAGGGTCAGATACGCAGTATTTT. Translated: CSARDLITGSDTQYF. The rearrangement joins TRBV20-1 to TRBJ2-3; D may be TRBD1 (6 bases). The germline V gene has CDR1 DFQATT and CDR2 SNEGSKA (reference sequence). The CDR3 runs 15 residues. Trimming pared 0 bases from V and 4 bases from J, leaving 14 bases between.

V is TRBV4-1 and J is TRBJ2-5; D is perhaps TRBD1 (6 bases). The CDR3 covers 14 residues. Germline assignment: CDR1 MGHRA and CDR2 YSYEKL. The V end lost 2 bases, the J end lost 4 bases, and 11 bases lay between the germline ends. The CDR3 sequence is CASSQRRGGETQYF. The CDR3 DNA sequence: TGCGCCAGCAGCCAACGAAGAGGGGGAGAGACCCAGTACTTC.

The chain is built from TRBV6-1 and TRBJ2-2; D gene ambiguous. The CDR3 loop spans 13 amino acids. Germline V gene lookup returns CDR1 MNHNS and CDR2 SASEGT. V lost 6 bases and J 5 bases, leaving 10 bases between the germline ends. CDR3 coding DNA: TGTGCCAGCAGGGACCTTAAAACCGGGGAGCTGTTTTTT. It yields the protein CASRDLKTGELFF.

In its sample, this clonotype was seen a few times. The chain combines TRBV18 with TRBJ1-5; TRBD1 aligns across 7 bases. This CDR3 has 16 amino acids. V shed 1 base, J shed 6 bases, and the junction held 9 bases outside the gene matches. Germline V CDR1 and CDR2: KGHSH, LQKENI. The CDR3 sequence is CASSPRGEGAIQPQHF. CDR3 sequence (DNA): TGTGCCAGCTCACCACGGGGTGAGGGGGCCATTCAGCCCCAGCATTTT.